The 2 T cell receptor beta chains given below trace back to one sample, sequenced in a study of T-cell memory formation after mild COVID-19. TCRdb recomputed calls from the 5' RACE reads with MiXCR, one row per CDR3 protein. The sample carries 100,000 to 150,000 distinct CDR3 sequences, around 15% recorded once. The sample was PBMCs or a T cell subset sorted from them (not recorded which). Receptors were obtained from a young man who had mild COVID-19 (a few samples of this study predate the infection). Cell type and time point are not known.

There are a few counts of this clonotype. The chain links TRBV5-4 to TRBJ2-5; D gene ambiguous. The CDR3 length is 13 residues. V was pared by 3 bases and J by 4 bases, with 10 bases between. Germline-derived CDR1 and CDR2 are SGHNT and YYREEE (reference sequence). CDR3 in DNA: TGTGCCAGCAGCTACCTGGGTGGAGAGACCCAGTACTTC. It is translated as CASSYLGGETQYF.

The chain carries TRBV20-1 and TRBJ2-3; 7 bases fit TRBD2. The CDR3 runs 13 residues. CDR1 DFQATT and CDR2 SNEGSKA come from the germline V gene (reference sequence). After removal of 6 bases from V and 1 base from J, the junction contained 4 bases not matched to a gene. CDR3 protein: CSAPAGGTDTQYF. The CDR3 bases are TGCAGTGCCCCGGCGGGGGGCACAGATACGCAGTATTTT.